The 17 T cell receptor beta chains in this list originate from one sample, sequenced in a study of STAT3 mutations in large granular lymphocyte leukemia. Repertoires were generated with immunoSEQ multiplex PCR, while TCRdb's copy carries only in-frame clones and drops some. The sample contains more than 15,000 clones, about 92% of which appear only once. Overall study results and limits: In T-cell large granular lymphocyte leukemia, about half of patients showed multiple immunodominant subclonotypes.

No antigen has been identified for these receptors. Source material: peripheral blood mononuclear cells. The receptors here all came from a man aged 60-69 years with T-cell large granular lymphocyte leukemia. Some clones in this sample may be carry-over from other donors' samples.

The genes are TRBV5-6 and TRBJ1-4, with 7 bases identical to TRBD1. The germline V gene encodes CDR1 SGHDT and CDR2 YYEEEE. J lost 0 bases, V lost 3 bases, and 5 bases had no gene match. The length of the CDR3 is 16 residues. The CDR3 sequence is CASSSRQGPTNEKLFF. The CDR3, as DNA: TGTGCCAGCAGCTCCCGACAGGGACCAACTAATGAAAAACTGTTTTTT.

V gene TRBV28 combines with J gene TRBJ2-5, with D uncertain. CDR3 size: 11 residues. Germline loops: CDR1 MDHEN, CDR2 SYDVKM. The germline V and J ends were trimmed by 2 bases and 2 bases, with 0 bases remaining between them. The CDR3 bases are TGTGCCAGCAGTTTACAAGAGACCCAGTACTTC. Amino acid sequence: CASSLQETQYF.

The rearrangement uses TRBV4-1 and TRBJ1-5; tentative D call: TRBD1 (6 bases). The CDR3 consists of 15 residues. Trimming cost V 0 bases and J 7 bases, with 13 bases left between them. CDR1 MGHRA and CDR2 YSYEKL come from the germline V gene. Here the CDR3 reads CASSQDMAGDQPQHF. CDR3 DNA: TGCGCCAGCAGCCAAGATATGGCAGGGGACCAGCCCCAGCATTTT.

The chain employs TRBV27 and TRBJ2-7; tentatively, D is TRBD1 (6 bases). The germline V and J ends were trimmed by 6 bases and 2 bases, with 20 bases remaining between them. The CDR3 sequence is 16 residues long. CDR1 and CDR2 (germline): MNHEY, SMNVEV (reference sequence). The CDR3 nucleotides read TGTGCCAGCAGACCTCCCACCGGGACAACTCCCTACGAGCAGTACTTC. The encoded protein is CASRPPTGTTPYEQYF.

J is TRBJ1-4 and V is TRBV5-1; 8 bases are shared with TRBD1. CDR1 and CDR2 from the germline V gene are SGHRS and YFSETQ. This CDR3 is 15 amino acids long. J lost 5 bases, V lost 3 bases, and 6 bases had no gene match. CDR3 DNA: TGCGCCAGCAGCTCCCAGGGGGCGCAGAATGAAAAACTGTTTTTT. Protein sequence: CASSSQGAQNEKLFF.

The V gene is TRBV13, the J gene TRBJ2-7, with D possibly being TRBD1 or TRBD2 (6 bases each). Trimming shortened V by 2 bases and J by 0 bases, and 20 bases separated the two germline ends. Germline V gives CDR1 PRHDT, CDR2 FYEKMQ (reference sequence). This CDR3 has 18 amino acids. The CDR3 bases are TGTGCCAGCAGCTTATTTTATGGGGGGCGCAGTCCCTCCTACGAGCAGTACTTC. This gives the protein CASSLFYGGRSPSYEQYF.

The gene calls are TRBV5-1 and TRBJ2-2; D call uncertain. V was trimmed by 2 bases and J by 4 bases, leaving 6 bases between them. CDR1 and CDR2 from the germline V gene are SGHRS and YFSETQ. CDR3 length: 13 amino acids. The CDR3 sequence is CASSFRSTGELFF. CDR3 nucleotide sequence: TGCGCCAGCAGCTTTCGAAGCACCGGGGAGCTGTTTTTT.

This chain connects TRBV7-8 to TRBJ2-7; D might be TRBD2 (5 bases). The CDR3 sequence is 14 residues long. Germline assignment: CDR1 SGHVS and CDR2 FQNEAQ. The V end was cut by 1 base, the J end by 0 bases, with 7 bases between. As DNA, the CDR3 is TGTGCCAGCAGCTTAGGGGAGCGCTCCTACGAGCAGTACTTC. This translates into CASSLGERSYEQYF.

The chain couples TRBV6-5 to TRBJ2-3, with 8 positions matching TRBD1. V was clipped by 8 bases and J by 3 bases; unmatched bases: 4. CDR1 and CDR2 (germline): MNHEY, SVGAGI. CDR3 length: 13 residues. The CDR3 is CASLRQGTDTQYF. In DNA, the CDR3 is TGTGCCAGCCTTAGACAGGGGACAGATACGCAGTATTTT.

The chain carries TRBV29-1 and TRBJ2-2, with D possibly called TRBD1 or TRBD2 (5 bases each). V gave up 4 bases and J gave up 7 bases, with 10 bases separating them. The CDR3 contains 12 residues. Germline-derived CDR1 and CDR2 are SQVTM and ANQGSEA. The CDR3 sequence: CSVGWGYGELFF. CDR3 sequence (DNA): TGCAGCGTTGGGTGGGGGTACGGGGAGCTGTTTTTT.

This chain joins TRBV29-1 and TRBJ2-5; D is uncertain. The germline gives CDR1 SQVTM, CDR2 ANQGSEA. V was trimmed by 7 bases and J by 3 bases, leaving 9 bases between them. The CDR3 contains 11 residues. The CDR3 loop reads CSAGLEETQYF. The CDR3 bases are TGCAGCGCGGGCCTTGAAGAGACCCAGTACTTC.

The chain links TRBV5-1 to TRBJ2-2; tentative D call: TRBD2 (6 bases). Between the trimmed V and J ends, which lost 7 bases and 6 bases, there was a span of 19 bases. CDR3 length: 15 residues. From germline, CDR1 is SGHRS and CDR2 YFSETQ. In DNA, the CDR3 is TGCGCCAGCGGGCGGGAAGATCCCCACCCCGGGGAGCTGTTTTTT. Amino acid sequence: CASGREDPHPGELFF. The complete variable domain, with remaining parts taken from reference TRBV5-1 and TRBJ2-2, reads KAGVTQTPRYLIKTRGQQVTLSCSPISGHRSVSWYQQTPGQGLQFLFEYFSETQRNKGNFPGRFSGRQFSNSRSEMNVSTLELGDSALYLCASGREDPHPGELFFGEGSRLTVL.

Only one count was recorded for this clone. V gene TRBV5-4 combines with J gene TRBJ2-7; 14 positions agree with TRBD2. The CDR3 spans 15 residues. V lost 5 bases and J lost 3; bases outside the gene matches: 4. Per germline, CDR1 SGHNT and CDR2 YYREEE (reference sequence). The CDR3 DNA sequence: TGTGCCAGCAGTTCAGGACTAGCGGGAGGCTACGAGCAGTACTTC. Its translation is CASSSGLAGGYEQYF. Based on the CDR3 plus reference TRBV5-4 and TRBJ2-7, the full variable domain is ETGVTQSPTHLIKTRGQQVTLRCSSQSGHNTVSWYQQALGQGPQFIFQYYREEENGRGNFPPRFSGLQFPNYSSELNVNALELDDSALYLCASSSGLAGGYEQYFGPGTRLTVT.

V gene TRBV6-5 combines with J gene TRBJ1-5, with TRBD1 matching over 10 bases. This CDR3 has 15 residues. Germline CDR1 is MNHEY and CDR2 is SVGAGI. V was pared by 6 bases and J by 7 bases, with 9 bases of the junction left unmatched. For the CDR3, the DNA is TGTGCCAGCAGCCCGACAGGGGGCGAACGACAGCCCCAGCATTTT. Translation: CASSPTGGERQPQHF.

The chain has TRBV29-1 and TRBJ2-7; D ambiguous. CDR1 is SQVTM, CDR2 ANQGSEA, per germline. There are 13 residues in the CDR3. The germline V and J ends were trimmed by 4 bases and 0 bases, with 10 bases remaining between them. CDR3 nucleotides: TGCAGCGTTGTAAGGGTTAGCTCCTACGAGCAGTACTTC. It codes for CSVVRVSSYEQYF.

The V gene is TRBV29-1, the J gene TRBJ2-5; D is ambiguous. CDR3 length: 12 amino acids. V was pared by 4 bases and J by 2 bases, with 8 bases between. Germline CDR1 is SQVTM and CDR2 is ANQGSEA. The CDR3 region is CSVVPPQETQYF. CDR3 in DNA: TGCAGCGTTGTACCCCCACAAGAGACCCAGTACTTC.

This clone was seen only once. The CDR3 is CAYSLGLAGESQYF. The CDR3 region has the DNA TGTGCCTACTCCTTGGGACTAGCGGGGGAGTCGCAGTATTTT. The V and J genes are TRBV30 and TRBJ2-3; 14 bases agree with TRBD2. CDR1 is GTSNPN and CDR2 is SVGIG in the germline V gene (reference sequence). The CDR3 covers 14 residues. Trimming cost V 7 bases and J 10 bases; bases outside gene matches: 10.